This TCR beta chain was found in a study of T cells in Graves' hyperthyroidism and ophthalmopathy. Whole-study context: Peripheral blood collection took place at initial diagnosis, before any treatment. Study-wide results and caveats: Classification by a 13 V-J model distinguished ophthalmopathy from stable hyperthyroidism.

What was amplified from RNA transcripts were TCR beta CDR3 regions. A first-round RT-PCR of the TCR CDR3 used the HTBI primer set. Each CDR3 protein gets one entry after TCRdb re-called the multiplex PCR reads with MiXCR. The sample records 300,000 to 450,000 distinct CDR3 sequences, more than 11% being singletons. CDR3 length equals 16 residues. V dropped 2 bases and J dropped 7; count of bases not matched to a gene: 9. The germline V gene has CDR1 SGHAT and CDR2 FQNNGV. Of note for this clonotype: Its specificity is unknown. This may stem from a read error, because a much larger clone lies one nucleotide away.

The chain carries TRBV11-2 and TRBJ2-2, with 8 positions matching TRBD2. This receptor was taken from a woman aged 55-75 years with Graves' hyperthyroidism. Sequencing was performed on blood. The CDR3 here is CASSLIDGRVGGELFF. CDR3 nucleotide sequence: TGTGCCAGCAGCTTAATCGACGGGAGGGTCGGCGGGGAGCTGTTTTTT.